This TCR beta chain is drawn from a study of cytomegalovirus exposure and HLA in healthy donors. Whole-study findings and limits: A likely sequencing artifact accounted for one observed cluster of highly shared sequence variants. Published work reported that the classifier diagnosed cytomegalovirus status with high specificity and sensitivity. CMV antigen specificity was confirmed in vitro for a few CMV-associated chains.

Healthy bone marrow donors made up the donors. The germline CDR1 and CDR2 sequences are LGHNT and FRNRAP. CDR3 length: 14 residues. Trimming took 1 base from V and 9 from J, leaving 12 bases between them. Vbeta (60) and Jbeta (13) primers were used in the PCR. Assay: immunoSEQ multiplex PCR; the TCRdb copy retains only in-frame clones and omits some. The sample carries about 160,000 clones, 60% to 80% recorded once. Regarding this clone: Its specificity is not known.

The material sequenced was PBMCs. The chain joins TRBV12-5 to TRBJ2-2; possible D gene TRBD1, 6 bases. The source is a woman between 45 and 65 years old in good health and CMV-seropositive. The CDR3 loop is CASGLAPGARELFF. For the CDR3, the DNA is TGTGCTAGTGGTTTGGCCCCAGGGGCGAGGGAGCTGTTTTTT.